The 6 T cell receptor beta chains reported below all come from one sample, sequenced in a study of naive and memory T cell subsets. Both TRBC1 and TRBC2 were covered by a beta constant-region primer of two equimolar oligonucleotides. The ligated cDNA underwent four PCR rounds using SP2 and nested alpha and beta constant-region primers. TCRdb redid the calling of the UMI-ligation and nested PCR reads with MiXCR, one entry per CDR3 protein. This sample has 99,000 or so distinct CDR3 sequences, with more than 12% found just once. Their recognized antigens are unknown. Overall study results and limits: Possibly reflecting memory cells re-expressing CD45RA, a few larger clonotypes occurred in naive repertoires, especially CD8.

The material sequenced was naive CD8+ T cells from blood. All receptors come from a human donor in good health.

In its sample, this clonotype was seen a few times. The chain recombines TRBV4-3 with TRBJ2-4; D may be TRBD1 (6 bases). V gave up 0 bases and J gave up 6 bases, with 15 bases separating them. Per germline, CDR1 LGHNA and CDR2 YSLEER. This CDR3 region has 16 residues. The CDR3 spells CASSQEAVQGLNIQYF. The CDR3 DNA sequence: TGCGCCAGCAGCCAAGAAGCAGTCCAGGGGCTAAACATTCAGTACTTC.

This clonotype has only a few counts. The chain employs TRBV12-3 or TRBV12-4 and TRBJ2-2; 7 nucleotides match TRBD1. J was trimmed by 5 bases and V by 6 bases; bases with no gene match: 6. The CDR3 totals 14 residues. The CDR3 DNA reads TGTGCCAGCAGCCACAGGGGTTGGACCGGGGAGCTGTTTTTT. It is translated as CASSHRGWTGELFF.

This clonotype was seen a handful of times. The CDR3 DNA reads TGTGCCAGCAGCTTGGCACAGGGAAGTCAGCCCCAGCATTTT. It codes for CASSLAQGSQPQHF. The genes are TRBV5-8 and TRBJ1-5; TRBD1 is a possible D gene (6 bases). From germline, CDR1 is SGHTS and CDR2 YDEGEE. Between the trimmed V and J ends, which lost 0 bases and 6 bases, there was a span of 10 bases. The CDR3 length is 14 residues.

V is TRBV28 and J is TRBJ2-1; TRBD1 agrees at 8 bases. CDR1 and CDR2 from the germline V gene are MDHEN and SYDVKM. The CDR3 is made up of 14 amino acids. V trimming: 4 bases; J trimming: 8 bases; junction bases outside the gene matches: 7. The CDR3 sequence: CASSSVLTGDEQFF. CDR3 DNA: TGTGCCAGCAGTTCAGTTCTGACAGGGGATGAGCAGTTCTTC.

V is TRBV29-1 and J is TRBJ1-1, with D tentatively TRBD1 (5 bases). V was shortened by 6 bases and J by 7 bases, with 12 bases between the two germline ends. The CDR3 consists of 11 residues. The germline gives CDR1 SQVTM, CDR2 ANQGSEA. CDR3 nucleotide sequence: TGCAGCGTGCCTTGGAGGGGTGAAGCTTTCTTT. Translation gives CSVPWRGEAFF. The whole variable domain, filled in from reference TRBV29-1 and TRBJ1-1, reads SAVISQKPSRDICQRGTSLTIQCQVDSQVTMMFWYRQQPGQSLTLIATANQGSEATYESGFVIDKFPISRPNLTFSTLTVSNMSPEDSSIYLCSVPWRGEAFFGQGTRLTVV.

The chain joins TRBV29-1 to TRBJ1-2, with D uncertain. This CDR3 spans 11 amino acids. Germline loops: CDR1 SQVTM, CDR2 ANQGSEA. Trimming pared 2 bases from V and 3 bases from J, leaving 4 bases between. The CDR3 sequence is CSVERDYGYTF. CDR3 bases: TGCAGCGTTGAAAGGGACTATGGCTACACCTTC. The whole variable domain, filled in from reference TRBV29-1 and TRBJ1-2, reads SAVISQKPSRDICQRGTSLTIQCQVDSQVTMMFWYRQQPGQSLTLIATANQGSEATYESGFVIDKFPISRPNLTFSTLTVSNMSPEDSSIYLCSVERDYGYTFGSGTRLTVV.